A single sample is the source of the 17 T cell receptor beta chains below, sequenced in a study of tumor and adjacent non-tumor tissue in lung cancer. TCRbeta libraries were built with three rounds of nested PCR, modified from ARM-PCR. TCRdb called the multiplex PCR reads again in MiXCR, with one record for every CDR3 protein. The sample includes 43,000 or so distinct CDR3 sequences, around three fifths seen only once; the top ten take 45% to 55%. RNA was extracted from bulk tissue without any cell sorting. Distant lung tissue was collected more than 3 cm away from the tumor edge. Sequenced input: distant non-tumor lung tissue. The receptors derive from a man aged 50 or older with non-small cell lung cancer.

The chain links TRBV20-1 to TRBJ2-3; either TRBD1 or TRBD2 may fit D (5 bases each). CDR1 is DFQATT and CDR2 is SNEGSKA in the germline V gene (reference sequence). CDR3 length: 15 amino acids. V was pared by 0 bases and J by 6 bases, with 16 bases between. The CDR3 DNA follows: TGCAGTGCTAGAGATCCCAGGGACCCACGGGATACGCAGTATTTT. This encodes CSARDPRDPRDTQYF.

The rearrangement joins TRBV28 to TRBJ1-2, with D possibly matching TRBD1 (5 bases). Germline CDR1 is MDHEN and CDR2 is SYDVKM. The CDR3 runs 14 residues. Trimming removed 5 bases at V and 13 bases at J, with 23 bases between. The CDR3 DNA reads TGTGCCAGCAGTCTCCTGGGGCCCGACTATGACAGCACCTTC. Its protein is CASSLLGPDYDSTF.

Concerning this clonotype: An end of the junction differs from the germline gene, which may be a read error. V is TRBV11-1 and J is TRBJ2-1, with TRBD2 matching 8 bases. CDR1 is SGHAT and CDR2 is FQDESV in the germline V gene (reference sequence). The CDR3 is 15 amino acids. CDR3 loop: CANSLGTRGTNEQFF. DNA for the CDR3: TGTGCCAACAGCCTCGGGACTAGGGGGACCAATGAGCAGTTCTTC.

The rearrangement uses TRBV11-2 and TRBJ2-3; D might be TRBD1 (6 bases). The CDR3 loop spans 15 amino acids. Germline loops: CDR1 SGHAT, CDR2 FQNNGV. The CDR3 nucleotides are TGTATCAGCAGCTTAGTGTGGGGGCATGCAGATACGCAGTATTTT. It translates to CISSLVWGHADTQYF.

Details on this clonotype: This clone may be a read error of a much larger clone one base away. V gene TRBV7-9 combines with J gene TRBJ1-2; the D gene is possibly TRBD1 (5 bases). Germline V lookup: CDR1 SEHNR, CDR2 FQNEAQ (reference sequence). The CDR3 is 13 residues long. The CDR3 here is CASSLDGGGGYIF. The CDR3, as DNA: TGTGCCAGCAGCTTAGATGGGGGAGGCGGCTACATCTTC. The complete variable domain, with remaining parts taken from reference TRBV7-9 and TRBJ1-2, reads DTGVSQNPRHKITKRGQNVTFRCDPISEHNRLYWYRQTLGQGPEFLTYFQNEAQLEKSRLLSDRFSAERPKGSFSTLEIQRTEQGDSAMYLCASSLDGGGGYIFGSGTRLTVV.

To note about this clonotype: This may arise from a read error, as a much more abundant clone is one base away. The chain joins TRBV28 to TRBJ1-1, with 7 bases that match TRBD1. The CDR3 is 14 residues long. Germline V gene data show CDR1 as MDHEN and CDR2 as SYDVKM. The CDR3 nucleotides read TGTGCCAGCAGTCCAGGGGGATTAGACACTGGAGCTTTCTTT. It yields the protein CASSPGGLDTGAFF.

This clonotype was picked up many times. DNA of the CDR3: TGCAGCGTTGAGGGTTACTCGGTCGACGAGCAGTACTTC. This sequence encodes CSVEGYSVDEQYF. This chain joins TRBV29-1 and TRBJ2-7; D unresolved. The CDR3 contains 13 residues. Germline V gene lookup returns CDR1 SQVTM and CDR2 ANQGSEA. Trimming shortened V by 3 bases and J by 5 bases, and 14 bases separated the two germline ends.

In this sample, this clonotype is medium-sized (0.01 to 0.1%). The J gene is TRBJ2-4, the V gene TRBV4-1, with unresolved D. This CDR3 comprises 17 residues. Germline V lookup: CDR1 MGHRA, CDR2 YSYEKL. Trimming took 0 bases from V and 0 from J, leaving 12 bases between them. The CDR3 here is CASSQDSNTIAKNIQYF. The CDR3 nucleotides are TGCGCCAGCAGCCAAGATAGCAACACCATAGCCAAAAACATTCAGTACTTC.

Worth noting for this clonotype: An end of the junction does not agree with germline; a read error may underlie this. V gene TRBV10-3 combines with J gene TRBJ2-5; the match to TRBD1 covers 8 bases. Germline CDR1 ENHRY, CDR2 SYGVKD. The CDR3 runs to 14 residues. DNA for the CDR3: TGTGCCATCAGTCCGTGGGACAGGACAGAGATCCAGTACTTC. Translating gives CAISPWDRTEIQYF.

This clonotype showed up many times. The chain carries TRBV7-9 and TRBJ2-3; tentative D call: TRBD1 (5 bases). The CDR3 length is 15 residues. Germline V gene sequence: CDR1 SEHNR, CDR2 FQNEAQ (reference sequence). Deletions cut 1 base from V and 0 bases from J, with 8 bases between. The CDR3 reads CASSLGQSSTDTQYF. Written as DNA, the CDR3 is TGTGCCAGCAGCTTAGGACAGAGTAGCACAGATACGCAGTATTTT.

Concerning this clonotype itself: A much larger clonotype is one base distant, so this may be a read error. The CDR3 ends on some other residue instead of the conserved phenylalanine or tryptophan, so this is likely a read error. CDR3 protein: CASIPGDYQETQYI. DNA of the CDR3: TGTGCCAGCATTCCAGGGGATTACCAAGAGACCCAGTACATC. The chain carries TRBV6-1 and TRBJ2-5; maybe TRBD1 (6 bases). Germline V lookup: CDR1 MNHNS, CDR2 SASEGT. The CDR3 extends over 14 amino acids. The ends were cut back, 7 bases at V and 0 bases at J, with 12 bases in the middle.

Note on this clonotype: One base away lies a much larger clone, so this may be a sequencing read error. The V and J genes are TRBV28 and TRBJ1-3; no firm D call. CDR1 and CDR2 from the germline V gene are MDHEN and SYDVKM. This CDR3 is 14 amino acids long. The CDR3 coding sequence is TGTGCCAGCACAGAACCCTTTTCTGGAAACACCGTATATTTT. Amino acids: CASTEPFSGNTVYF.

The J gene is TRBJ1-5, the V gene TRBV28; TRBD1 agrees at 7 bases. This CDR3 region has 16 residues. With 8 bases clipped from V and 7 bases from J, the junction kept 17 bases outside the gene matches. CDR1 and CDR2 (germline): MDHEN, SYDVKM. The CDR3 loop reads CASPPRQGGLPQPQHF. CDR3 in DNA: TGTGCCAGCCCACCGAGACAGGGAGGTTTGCCGCAGCCCCAGCATTTT.

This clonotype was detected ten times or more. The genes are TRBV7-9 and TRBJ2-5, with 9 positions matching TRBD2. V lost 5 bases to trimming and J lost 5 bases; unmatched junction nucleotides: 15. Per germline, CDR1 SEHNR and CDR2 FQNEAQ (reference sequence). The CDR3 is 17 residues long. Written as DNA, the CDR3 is TGTGCCAGCAGCCAACCCGGACTAGCGCTCCTCTCGGAGACCCAGTACTTC. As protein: CASSQPGLALLSETQYF.

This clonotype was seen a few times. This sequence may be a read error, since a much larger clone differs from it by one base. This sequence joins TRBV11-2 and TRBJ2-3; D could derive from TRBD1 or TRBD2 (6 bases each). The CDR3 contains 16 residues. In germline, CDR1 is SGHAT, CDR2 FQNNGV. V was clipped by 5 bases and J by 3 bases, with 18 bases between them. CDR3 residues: CASSAGAGSPTDTQYF. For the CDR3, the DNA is TGTGCCAGCAGCGCAGGGGCGGGAAGCCCGACAGATACGCAGTATTTT. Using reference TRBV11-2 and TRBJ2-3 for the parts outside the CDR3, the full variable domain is EAGVAQSPRYKIIEKRQSVAFWCNPISGHATLYWYQQILGQGPKLLIQFQNNGVVDDSQLPKDRFSAERLKGVDSTLKIQPAKLEDSAVYLCASSAGAGSPTDTQYFGPGTRLTVL.

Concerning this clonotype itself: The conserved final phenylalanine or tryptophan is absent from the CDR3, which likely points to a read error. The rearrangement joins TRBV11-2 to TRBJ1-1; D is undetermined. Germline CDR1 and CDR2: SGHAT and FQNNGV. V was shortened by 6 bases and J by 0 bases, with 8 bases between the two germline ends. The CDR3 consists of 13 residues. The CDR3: CASSPGMNTEAFL. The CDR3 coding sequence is TGTGCCAGCAGTCCCGGGATGAACACTGAAGCTTTCCTT.

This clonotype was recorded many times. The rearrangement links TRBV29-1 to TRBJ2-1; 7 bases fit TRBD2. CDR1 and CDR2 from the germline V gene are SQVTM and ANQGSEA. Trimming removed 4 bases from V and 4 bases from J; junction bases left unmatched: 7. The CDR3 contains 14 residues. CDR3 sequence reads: CSVVGDYSYNEQFF. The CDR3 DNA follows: TGCAGCGTTGTAGGGGACTACTCATACAATGAGCAGTTCTTC.